A single sample gave rise to the 14 T cell receptor beta chains below, sequenced in a study of T cells in Graves' hyperthyroidism and ophthalmopathy. It was RNA transcripts that yielded the amplified TCR beta CDR3 regions. First-round RT-PCR with HTBI primers amplified the TCR CDR3 region. TCRdb itself ran the multiplex PCR reads through MiXCR, one entry per CDR3 protein. The sample shows some 620,000 distinct CDR3 sequences, roughly 16% of them seen only once. Sequencing used blood. These receptors originate from a woman in her 30s with Graves' hyperthyroidism.

This clonotype was counted between two and nine times. This chain joins TRBV9 and TRBJ2-1; D not certain. The V gene's germline CDR1 is SGDLS and CDR2 YYNGEE. The CDR3 runs 16 residues. V lost 0 bases and J lost 0, with 10 bases in between. The CDR3 DNA reads as TGTGCCAGCAGCGTAGTCCCGGTTAGCTCCTACAATGAGCAGTTCTTC. This codes for CASSVVPVSSYNEQFF.

This clonotype showed up many times. This chain connects TRBV6-1 to TRBJ1-5; the D is unclear. V lost 3 bases and J 4 bases, leaving 7 bases between the germline ends. The CDR3 extends over 13 amino acids. Germline lookup yields CDR1 MNHNS and CDR2 SASEGT. For the CDR3, the DNA is TGTGCCAGCAGTGAGGTCTTTAATCAGCCCCAGCATTTT. Its protein product is CASSEVFNQPQHF.

This clonotype was counted only a few times. The genes are TRBV4-2 and TRBJ1-4; D may be TRBD1 (5 bases). The germline CDR1 and CDR2 sequences are LGHNA and YNFKEQ. The CDR3 sequence is 13 residues long. V lost 2 bases and J 9 bases, leaving 10 bases between the germline ends. This chain's CDR3 is CASSQNEGQKLFF. The CDR3 DNA follows: TGTGCCAGCAGCCAAAATGAGGGACAAAAACTGTTTTTT.

At least ten counts were recorded for this clonotype. The rearrangement uses TRBV9 and TRBJ2-1; 7 bases fit TRBD2. The V and J ends lost 7 bases and 4 bases, in that order; junction bases with no gene match: 5. The length of the CDR3 is 13 residues. In germline, CDR1 is SGDLS, CDR2 YYNGEE. This CDR3 reads CASGKREYNEQFF. The CDR3 DNA reads as TGTGCCAGCGGCAAGCGGGAATACAATGAGCAGTTCTTC.

This clonotype has only a few counts. The J gene is TRBJ2-4, the V gene TRBV29-1; 7 positions agree with TRBD1. This CDR3 is 14 amino acids long. The germline gives CDR1 SQVTM, CDR2 ANQGSEA. After removal of 2 bases from V and 1 base from J, the junction contained 2 bases not matched to a gene. Here the CDR3 DNA reads TGCAGCGTTGAAACAGGGGCGGCCAAAAACATTCAGTACTTC. It yields the protein CSVETGAAKNIQYF. Full variable domain (rest looked up from reference TRBV29-1 and TRBJ2-4): SAVISQKPSRDICQRGTSLTIQCQVDSQVTMMFWYRQQPGQSLTLIATANQGSEATYESGFVIDKFPISRPNLTFSTLTVSNMSPEDSSIYLCSVETGAAKNIQYFGAGTRLSVL.

The chain employs TRBV9 and TRBJ2-5, with D maybe TRBD1 (6 bases). The CDR3 runs 16 residues. Germline loops: CDR1 SGDLS, CDR2 YYNGEE. Trimming pared 7 bases from V and 6 bases from J, leaving 25 bases between. This CDR3 reads CASSPRPAGDVQTQYF. Here the CDR3 DNA reads TGTGCCAGCTCACCGCGGCCGGCAGGGGACGTGCAGACCCAGTACTTC.

J is TRBJ2-1 and V is TRBV12-3 or TRBV12-4; D gene unclear. Trimming removed 5 bases from V and 0 bases from J, with 11 bases in between. There are 15 residues in the CDR3. The CDR3 nucleotides read TGTGCCAGCAGTCGCTATGGCGGCTCCTACAATGAGCAGTTCTTC. This translates into CASSRYGGSYNEQFF.

This clonotype was seen more than once but under ten times. CDR3 in amino acids: CASSLVNRDEQYF. CDR3 sequence (DNA): TGTGCCAGCAGCTTAGTGAACAGGGACGAGCAGTACTTC. This rearrangement joins TRBV7-9 to TRBJ2-7; possibly TRBD1 for D (6 bases). V gave up 1 base and J gave up 5 bases, with 9 bases separating them. This CDR3 has 13 residues. Germline assignment: CDR1 SEHNR and CDR2 FQNEAQ (reference sequence).

This chain joins TRBV6-2 or TRBV6-3 and TRBJ2-1; D is tentatively TRBD1 or TRBD2 (5 bases each). Trimming removed 5 bases at V and 7 bases at J, with 15 bases between. This CDR3 contains 14 residues. CDR1 and CDR2 from the germline V gene are MNHEY and SVGEGT. CDR3 sequence reads: CASSIVLGGNEQFF. The CDR3 DNA reads as TGTGCCAGCAGTATAGTCCTTGGGGGAAATGAGCAGTTCTTC.

The chain carries TRBV6-2 or TRBV6-3 and TRBJ2-1; 9 nucleotides line up with TRBD2. The length of the CDR3 is 14 residues. J lost 2 bases, V lost 10 bases, and 6 bases had no gene match. The germline gives CDR1 MNHEY, CDR2 SVGEGT. CDR3 residues: CATPREGTYNEQFF. The CDR3 DNA follows: TGTGCCACCCCGCGGGAGGGAACCTACAATGAGCAGTTCTTC.

This clonotype has at least ten counts. The chain recombines TRBV6-1 with TRBJ2-4; TRBD1 is a possible D gene (5 bases). The V gene's germline CDR1 is MNHNS and CDR2 SASEGT. This CDR3 is 15 amino acids long. V was trimmed by 3 bases and J by 8 bases, leaving 17 bases between them. The CDR3 reads CASSDRKQALDIQYF. CDR3 sequence (DNA): TGTGCCAGCAGTGATCGGAAACAGGCCCTAGACATTCAGTACTTC.

The chain carries TRBV7-9 and TRBJ2-1; D is perhaps TRBD1 or TRBD2 (5 bases each). Trimming pared 3 bases from V and 6 bases from J, leaving 12 bases between. The CDR3 consists of 14 residues. Germline V lookup: CDR1 SEHNR, CDR2 FQNEAQ (reference sequence). The CDR3 loop is CASSLTGTSNEQFF. CDR3 sequence (DNA): TGTGCCAGCAGCTTGACCGGGACGAGCAATGAGCAGTTCTTC.

The J gene is TRBJ2-2, the V gene TRBV28; 14 bases match TRBD2. Germline CDR1 and CDR2: MDHEN and SYDVKM. The CDR3 is 17 amino acids. J was trimmed by 5 bases and V by 3 bases; bases with no gene match: 5. DNA for the CDR3: TGTGCCAGCAGTTTGCGGGGACTAGCGGGAGAAACCGGGGAGCTGTTTTTT. It is translated as CASSLRGLAGETGELFF. The full variable domain, with the rest looked up from reference TRBV28 and TRBJ2-2, is DVKVTQSSRYLVKRTGEKVFLECVQDMDHENMFWYRQDPGLGLRLIYFSYDVKMKEKGDIPEGYSVSREKKERFSLILESASTNQTSMYLCASSLRGLAGETGELFFGEGSRLTVL.

A few counts support this clonotype. The V and J genes are TRBV29-1 and TRBJ1-2, with a possible D match to TRBD1 (5 bases). Per the germline V gene, CDR1 is SQVTM and CDR2 is ANQGSEA. V lost 6 bases and J 5 bases, leaving 13 bases between the germline ends. The CDR3 contains 12 residues. The CDR3 loop reads CSVGGDTYGYTF. CDR3 in DNA: TGCAGCGTGGGGGGGGATACTTATGGCTACACCTTC.